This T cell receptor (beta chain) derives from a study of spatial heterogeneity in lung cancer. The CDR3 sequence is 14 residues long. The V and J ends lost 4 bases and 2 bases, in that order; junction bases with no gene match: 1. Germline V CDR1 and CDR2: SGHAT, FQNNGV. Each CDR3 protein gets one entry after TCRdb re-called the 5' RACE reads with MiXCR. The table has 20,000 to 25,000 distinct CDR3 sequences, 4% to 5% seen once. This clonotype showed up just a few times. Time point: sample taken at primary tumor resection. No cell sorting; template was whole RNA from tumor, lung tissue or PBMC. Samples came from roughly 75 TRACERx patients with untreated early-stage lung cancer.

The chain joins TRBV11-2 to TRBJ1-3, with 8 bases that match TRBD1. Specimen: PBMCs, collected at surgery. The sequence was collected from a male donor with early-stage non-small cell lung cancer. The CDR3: CASSSDRAGNTIYF. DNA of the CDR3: TGTGCCAGCAGCTCGGACAGGGCTGGAAACACCATATATTTT. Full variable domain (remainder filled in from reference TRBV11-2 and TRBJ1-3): EAGVAQSPRYKIIEKRQSVAFWCNPISGHATLYWYQQILGQGPKLLIQFQNNGVVDDSQLPKDRFSAERLKGVDSTLKIQPAKLEDSAVYLCASSSDRAGNTIYFGEGSWLTVV.